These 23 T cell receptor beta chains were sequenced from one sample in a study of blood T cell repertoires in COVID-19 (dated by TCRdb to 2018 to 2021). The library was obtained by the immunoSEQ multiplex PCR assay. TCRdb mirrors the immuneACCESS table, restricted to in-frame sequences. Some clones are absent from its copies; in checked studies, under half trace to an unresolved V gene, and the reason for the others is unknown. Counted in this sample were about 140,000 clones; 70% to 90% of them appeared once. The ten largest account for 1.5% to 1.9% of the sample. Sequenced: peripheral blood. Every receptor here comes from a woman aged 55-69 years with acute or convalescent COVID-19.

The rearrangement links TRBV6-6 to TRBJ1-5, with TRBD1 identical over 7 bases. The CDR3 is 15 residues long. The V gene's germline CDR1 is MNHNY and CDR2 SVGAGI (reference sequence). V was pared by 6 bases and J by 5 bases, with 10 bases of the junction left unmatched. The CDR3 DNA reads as TGTGCCAGCAGCAAATCAGGGGGTCTGGATCAGCCCCAGCATTTT. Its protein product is CASSKSGGLDQPQHF.

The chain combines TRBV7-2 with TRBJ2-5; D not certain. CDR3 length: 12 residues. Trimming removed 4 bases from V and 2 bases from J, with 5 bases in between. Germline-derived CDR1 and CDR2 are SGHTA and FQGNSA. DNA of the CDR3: TGTGCCAGCAGCTCCGGTCAAGAGACCCAGTACTTC. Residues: CASSSGQETQYF.

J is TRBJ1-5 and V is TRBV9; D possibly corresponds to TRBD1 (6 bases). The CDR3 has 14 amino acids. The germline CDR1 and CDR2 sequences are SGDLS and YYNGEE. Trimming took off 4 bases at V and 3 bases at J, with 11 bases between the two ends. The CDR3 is CASSPGQSNQPQHF. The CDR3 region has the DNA TGTGCCAGCAGCCCCGGACAGTCCAATCAGCCCCAGCATTTT. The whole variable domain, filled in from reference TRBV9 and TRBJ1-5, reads DSGVTQTPKHLITATGQRVTLRCSPRSGDLSVYWYQQSLDQGLQFLIQYYNGEERAKGNILERFSAQQFPDLHSELNLSSLELGDSALYFCASSPGQSNQPQHFGDGTRLSIL.

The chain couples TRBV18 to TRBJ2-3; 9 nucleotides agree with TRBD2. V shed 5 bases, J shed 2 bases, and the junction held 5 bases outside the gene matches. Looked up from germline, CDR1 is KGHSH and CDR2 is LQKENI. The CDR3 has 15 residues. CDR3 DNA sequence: TGTGCCAGCTCATCCAGCGGGGGGTACACAGATACGCAGTATTTT. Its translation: CASSSSGGYTDTQYF.

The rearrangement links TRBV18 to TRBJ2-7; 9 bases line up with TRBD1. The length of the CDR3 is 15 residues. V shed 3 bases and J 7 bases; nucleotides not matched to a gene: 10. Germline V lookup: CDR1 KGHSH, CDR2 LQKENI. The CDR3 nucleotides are TGTGCCAGCTCACCTCCGGGGACAGGGCCCCGGGAGCAGTACTTC. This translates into CASSPPGTGPREQYF.

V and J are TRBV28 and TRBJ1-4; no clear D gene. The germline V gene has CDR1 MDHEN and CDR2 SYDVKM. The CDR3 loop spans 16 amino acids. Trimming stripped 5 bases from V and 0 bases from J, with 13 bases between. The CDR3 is CASSLNRVATNEKLFF. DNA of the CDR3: TGTGCCAGCAGTCTTAATCGAGTTGCAACTAATGAAAAACTGTTTTTT.

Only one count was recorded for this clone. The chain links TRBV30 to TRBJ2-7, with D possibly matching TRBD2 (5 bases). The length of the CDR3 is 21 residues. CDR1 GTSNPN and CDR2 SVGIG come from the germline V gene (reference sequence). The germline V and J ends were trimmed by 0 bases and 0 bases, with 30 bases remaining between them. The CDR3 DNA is TGTGCCTGGAGTGTTCCACGAGGAGCCATTGAGCGGACTGTAAGCTCCTACGAGCAGTACTTC. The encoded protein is CAWSVPRGAIERTVSSYEQYF.

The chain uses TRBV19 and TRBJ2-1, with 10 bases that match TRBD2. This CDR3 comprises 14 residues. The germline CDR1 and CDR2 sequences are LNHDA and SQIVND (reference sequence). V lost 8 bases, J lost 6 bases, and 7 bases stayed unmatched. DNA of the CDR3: TGTGCCAGTGATACCGGGACTAGCGTCAATGAGCAGTTCTTC. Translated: CASDTGTSVNEQFF.

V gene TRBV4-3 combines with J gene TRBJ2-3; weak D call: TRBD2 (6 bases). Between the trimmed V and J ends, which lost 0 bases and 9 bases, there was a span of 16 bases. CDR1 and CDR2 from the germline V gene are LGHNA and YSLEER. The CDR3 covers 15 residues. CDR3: CASSQDIAEAVTQYF. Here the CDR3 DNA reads TGCGCCAGCAGCCAAGACATAGCGGAAGCTGTCACGCAGTATTTT.

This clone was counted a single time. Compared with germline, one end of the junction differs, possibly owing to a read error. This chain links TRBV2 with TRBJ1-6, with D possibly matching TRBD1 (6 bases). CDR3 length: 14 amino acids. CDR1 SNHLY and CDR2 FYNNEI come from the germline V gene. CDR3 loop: CATSGGQRNSPLHF. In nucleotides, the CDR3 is TGTGCCACCAGTGGGGGGCAAAGGAATTCACCCCTCCACTTT.

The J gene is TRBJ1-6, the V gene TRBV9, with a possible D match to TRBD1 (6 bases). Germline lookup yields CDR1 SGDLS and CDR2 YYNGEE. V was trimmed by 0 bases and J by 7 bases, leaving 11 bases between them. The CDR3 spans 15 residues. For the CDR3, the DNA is TGTGCCAGCAGCGTAGAAACAGGGTGGAATTCACCCCTCCACTTT. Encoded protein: CASSVETGWNSPLHF.

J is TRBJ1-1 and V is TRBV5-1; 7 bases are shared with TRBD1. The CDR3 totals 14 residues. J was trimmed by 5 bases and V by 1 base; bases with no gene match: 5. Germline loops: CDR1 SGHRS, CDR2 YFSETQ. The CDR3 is CASSLLNRGTEAFF. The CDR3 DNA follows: TGCGCCAGCAGCTTGTTGAACAGGGGTACTGAAGCTTTCTTT.

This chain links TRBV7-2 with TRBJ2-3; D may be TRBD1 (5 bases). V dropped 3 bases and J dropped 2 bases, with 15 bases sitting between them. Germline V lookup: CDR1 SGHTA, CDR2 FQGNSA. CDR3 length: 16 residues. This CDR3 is CASSLVGGANTDTQYF. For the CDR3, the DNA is TGTGCCAGCAGCTTGGTCGGTGGGGCAAACACAGATACGCAGTATTTT.

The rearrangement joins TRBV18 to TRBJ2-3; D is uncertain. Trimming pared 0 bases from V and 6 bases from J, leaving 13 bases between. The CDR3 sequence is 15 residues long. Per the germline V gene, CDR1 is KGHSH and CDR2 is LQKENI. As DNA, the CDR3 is TGTGCCAGCTCACCACCGAGAACCACCCCGGATACGCAGTATTTT. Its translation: CASSPPRTTPDTQYF.

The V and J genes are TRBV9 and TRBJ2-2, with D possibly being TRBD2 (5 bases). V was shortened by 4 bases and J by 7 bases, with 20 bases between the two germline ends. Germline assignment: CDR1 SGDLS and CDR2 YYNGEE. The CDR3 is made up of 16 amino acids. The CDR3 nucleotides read TGTGCCAGCAGCCCACCCCGGGGAATTGATGGCGGGGAGCTGTTTTTT. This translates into CASSPPRGIDGGELFF. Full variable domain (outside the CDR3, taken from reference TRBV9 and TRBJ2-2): DSGVTQTPKHLITATGQRVTLRCSPRSGDLSVYWYQQSLDQGLQFLIQYYNGEERAKGNILERFSAQQFPDLHSELNLSSLELGDSALYFCASSPPRGIDGGELFFGEGSRLTVL.

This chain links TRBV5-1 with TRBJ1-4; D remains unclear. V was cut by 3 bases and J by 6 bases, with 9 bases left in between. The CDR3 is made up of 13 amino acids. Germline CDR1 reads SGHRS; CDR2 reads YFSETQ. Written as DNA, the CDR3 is TGCGCCAGCAGCTCGGACTTGGATGAAAAACTGTTTTTT. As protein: CASSSDLDEKLFF.

The CDR3 DNA follows: TGCGCCAGCAGCTTGGTCCAGGGGCAAGAGACCCAGTACTTC. This codes for CASSLVQGQETQYF. The chain is built from TRBV5-1 and TRBJ2-5; maybe TRBD1 (6 bases). The CDR3 consists of 14 residues. Trimming stripped 0 bases from V and 2 bases from J, with 8 bases between. Per germline, CDR1 SGHRS and CDR2 YFSETQ. The entire variable domain, with the rest obtained from reference TRBV5-1 and TRBJ2-5, is as follows: KAGVTQTPRYLIKTRGQQVTLSCSPISGHRSVSWYQQTPGQGLQFLFEYFSETQRNKGNFPGRFSGRQFSNSRSEMNVSTLELGDSALYLCASSLVQGQETQYFGPGTRLLVL.

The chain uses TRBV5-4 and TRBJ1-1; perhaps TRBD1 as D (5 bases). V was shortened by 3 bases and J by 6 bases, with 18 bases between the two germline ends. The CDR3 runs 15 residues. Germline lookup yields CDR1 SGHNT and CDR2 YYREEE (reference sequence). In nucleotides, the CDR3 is TGTGCCAGCAGCTCCCTGACGCTAACAGGCGCTGAAGCTTTCTTT. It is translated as CASSSLTLTGAEAFF.

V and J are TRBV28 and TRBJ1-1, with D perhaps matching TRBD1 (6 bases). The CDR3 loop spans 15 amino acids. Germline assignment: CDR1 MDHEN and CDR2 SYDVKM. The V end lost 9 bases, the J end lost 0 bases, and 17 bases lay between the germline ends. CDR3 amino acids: CARLGRGALNTEAFF. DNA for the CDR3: TGTGCCAGGTTAGGACGGGGGGCTCTGAACACTGAAGCTTTCTTT.

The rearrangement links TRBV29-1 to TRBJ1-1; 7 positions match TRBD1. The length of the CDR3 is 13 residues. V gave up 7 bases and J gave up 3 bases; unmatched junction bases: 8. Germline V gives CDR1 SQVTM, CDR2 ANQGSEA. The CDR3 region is CSAPTGWDTEAFF. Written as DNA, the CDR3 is TGCAGCGCTCCGACAGGGTGGGACACTGAAGCTTTCTTT.

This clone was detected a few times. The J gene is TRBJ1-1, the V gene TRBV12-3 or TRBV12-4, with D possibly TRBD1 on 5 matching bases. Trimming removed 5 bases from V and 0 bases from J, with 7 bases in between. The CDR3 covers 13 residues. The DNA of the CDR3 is TGTGCCAGCAGTCGACAGATGAACACTGAAGCTTTCTTT. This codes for CASSRQMNTEAFF.

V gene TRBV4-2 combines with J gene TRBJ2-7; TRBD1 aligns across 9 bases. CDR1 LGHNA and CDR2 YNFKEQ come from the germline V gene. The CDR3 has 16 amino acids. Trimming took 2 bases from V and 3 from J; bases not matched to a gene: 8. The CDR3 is CASSQTRGQGDYEQYF. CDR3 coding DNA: TGTGCCAGCAGCCAAACCCGGGGACAGGGTGACTACGAGCAGTACTTC.

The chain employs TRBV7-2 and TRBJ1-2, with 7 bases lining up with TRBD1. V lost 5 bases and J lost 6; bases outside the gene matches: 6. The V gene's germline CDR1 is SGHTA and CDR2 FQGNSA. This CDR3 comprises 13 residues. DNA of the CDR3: TGTGCCAGCAGCCAGGGGGGTAGAAATGGCTACACCTTC. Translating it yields CASSQGGRNGYTF.